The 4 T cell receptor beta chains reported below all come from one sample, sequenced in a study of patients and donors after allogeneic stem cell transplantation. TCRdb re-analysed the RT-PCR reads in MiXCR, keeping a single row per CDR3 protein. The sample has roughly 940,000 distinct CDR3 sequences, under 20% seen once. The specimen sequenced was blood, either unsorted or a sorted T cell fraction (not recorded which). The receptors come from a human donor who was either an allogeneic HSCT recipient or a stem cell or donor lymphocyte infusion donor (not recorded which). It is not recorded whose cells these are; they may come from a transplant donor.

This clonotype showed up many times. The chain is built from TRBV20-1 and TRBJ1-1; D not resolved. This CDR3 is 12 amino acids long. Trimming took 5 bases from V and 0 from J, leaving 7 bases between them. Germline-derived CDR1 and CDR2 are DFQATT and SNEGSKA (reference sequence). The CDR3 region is CSASRMNTEAFF. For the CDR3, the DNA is TGCAGTGCTTCCCGGATGAACACTGAAGCTTTCTTT.

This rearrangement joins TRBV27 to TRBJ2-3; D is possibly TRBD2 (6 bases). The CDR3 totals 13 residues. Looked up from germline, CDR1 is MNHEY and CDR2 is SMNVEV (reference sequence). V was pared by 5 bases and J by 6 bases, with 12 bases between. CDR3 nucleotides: TGTGCCAGCAGTCCGGGGGACTCGGATACGCAGTATTTT. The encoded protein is CASSPGDSDTQYF.

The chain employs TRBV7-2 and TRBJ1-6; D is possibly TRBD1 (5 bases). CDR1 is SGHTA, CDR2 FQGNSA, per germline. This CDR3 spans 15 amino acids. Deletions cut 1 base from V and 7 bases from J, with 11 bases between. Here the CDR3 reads CASSLVRGENSPLHF. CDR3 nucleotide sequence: TGTGCCAGCAGCTTAGTTCGGGGGGAGAATTCACCCCTCCACTTT.

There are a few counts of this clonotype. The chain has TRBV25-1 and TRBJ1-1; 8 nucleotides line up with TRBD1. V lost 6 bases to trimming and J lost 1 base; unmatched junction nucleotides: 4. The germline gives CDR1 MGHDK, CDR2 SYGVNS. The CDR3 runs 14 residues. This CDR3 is CASRDDRGNTEAFF. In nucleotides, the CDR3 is TGTGCCAGCAGGGACGACAGGGGGAACACTGAAGCTTTCTTT.